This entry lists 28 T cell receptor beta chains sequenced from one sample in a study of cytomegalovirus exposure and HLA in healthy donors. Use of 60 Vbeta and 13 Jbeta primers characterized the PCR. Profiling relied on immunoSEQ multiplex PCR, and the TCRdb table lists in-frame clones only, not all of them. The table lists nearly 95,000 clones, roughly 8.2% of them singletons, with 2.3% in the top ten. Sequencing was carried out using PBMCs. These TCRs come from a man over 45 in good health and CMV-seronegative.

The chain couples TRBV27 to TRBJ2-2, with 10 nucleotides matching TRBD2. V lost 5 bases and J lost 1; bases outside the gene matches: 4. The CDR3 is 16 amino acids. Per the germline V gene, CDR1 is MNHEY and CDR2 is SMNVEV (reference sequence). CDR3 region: CASSAPSGGNTGELFF. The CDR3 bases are TGTGCCAGCAGTGCCCCTAGCGGGGGGAACACCGGGGAGCTGTTTTTT.

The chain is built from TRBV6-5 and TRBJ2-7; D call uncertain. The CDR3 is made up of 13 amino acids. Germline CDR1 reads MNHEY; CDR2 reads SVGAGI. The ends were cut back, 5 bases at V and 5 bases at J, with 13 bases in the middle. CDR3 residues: CASSGSYTDEQYF. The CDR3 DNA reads TGTGCCAGCAGTGGCTCATACACCGACGAGCAGTACTTC.

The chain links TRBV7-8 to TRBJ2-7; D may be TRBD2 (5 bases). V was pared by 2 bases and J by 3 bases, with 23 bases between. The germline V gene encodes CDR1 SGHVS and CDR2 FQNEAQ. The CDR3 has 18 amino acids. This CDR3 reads CASSLLIAGKVLVYEQYF. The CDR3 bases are TGTGCCAGCAGCTTATTGATTGCGGGCAAGGTCTTGGTCTACGAGCAGTACTTC.

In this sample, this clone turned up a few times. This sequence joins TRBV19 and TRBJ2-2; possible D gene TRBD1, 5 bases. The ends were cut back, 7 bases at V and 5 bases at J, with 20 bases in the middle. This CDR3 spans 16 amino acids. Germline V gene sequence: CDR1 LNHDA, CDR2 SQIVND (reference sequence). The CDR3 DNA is TGTGCCAGTAAAAGGGGCATAGGTCAGATTACCGGGGAGCTGTTTTTT. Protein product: CASKRGIGQITGELFF.

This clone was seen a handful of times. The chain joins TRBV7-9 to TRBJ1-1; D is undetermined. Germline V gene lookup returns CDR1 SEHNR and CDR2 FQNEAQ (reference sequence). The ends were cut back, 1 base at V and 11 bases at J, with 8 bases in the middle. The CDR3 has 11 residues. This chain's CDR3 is CASSLVSSAFF. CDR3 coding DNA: TGTGCCAGCAGCTTAGTTAGCTCGGCTTTCTTT.

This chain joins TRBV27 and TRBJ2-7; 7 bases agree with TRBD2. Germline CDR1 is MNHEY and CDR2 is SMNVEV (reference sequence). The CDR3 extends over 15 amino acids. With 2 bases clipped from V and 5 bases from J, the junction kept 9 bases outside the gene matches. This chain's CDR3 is CASSLGGSIQNEQYF. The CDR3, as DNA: TGTGCCAGCAGTTTAGGCGGGAGTATCCAGAACGAGCAGTACTTC.

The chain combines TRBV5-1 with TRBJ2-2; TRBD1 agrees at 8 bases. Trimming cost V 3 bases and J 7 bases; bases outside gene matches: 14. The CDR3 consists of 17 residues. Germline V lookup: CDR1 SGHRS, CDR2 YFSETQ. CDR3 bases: TGCGCCAGCAGCTGGCCAGGACAGGGAATATCTAGCGGGGAGCTGTTTTTT. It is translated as CASSWPGQGISSGELFF.

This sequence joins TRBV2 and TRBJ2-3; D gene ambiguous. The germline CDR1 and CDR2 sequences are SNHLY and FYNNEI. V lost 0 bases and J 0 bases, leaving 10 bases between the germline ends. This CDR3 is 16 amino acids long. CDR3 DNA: TGTGCCAGCAGTGAAGCCCCTCCTCCTAGCACAGATACGCAGTATTTT. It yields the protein CASSEAPPPSTDTQYF. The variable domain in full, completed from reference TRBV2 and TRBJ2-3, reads EPEVTQTPSHQVTQMGQEVILRCVPISNHLYFYWYRQILGQKVEFLVSFYNNEISEKSEIFDDQFSVERPDGSNFTLKIRSTKLEDSAMYFCASSEAPPPSTDTQYFGPGTRLTVL.

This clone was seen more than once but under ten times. The CDR3 loop reads CAWETGLEAFF. The CDR3 DNA is TGTGCCTGGGAGACCGGACTTGAAGCTTTCTTT. The chain employs TRBV30 and TRBJ1-1; the D is unclear. CDR1 is GTSNPN and CDR2 is SVGIG in the germline V gene (reference sequence). The CDR3 runs to 11 residues. Trimming shortened V by 5 bases and J by 7 bases, and 11 bases separated the two germline ends.

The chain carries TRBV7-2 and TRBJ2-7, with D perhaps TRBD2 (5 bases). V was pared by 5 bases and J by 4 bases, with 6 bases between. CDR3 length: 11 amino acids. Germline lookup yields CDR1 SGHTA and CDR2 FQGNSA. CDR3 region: CASSPGYEQYF. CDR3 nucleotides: TGTGCCAGCAGCCCGGGGTACGAGCAGTACTTC.

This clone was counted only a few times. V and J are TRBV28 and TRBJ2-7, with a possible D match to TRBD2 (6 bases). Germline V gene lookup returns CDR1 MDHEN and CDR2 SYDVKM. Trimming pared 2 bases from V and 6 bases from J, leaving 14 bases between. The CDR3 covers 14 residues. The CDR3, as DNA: TGTGCCAGCAGTTTAGCCACTAGCAGCTCCGAGCAGTACTTC. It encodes CASSLATSSSEQYF.

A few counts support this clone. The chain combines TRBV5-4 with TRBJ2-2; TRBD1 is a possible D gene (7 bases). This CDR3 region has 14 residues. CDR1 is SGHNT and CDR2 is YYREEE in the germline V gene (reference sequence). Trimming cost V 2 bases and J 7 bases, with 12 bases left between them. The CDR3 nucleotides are TGTGCCAGCAGCTTTACAGGGGACTTCGGGGAGCTGTTTTTT. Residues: CASSFTGDFGELFF. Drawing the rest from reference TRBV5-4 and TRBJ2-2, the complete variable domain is ETGVTQSPTHLIKTRGQQVTLRCSSQSGHNTVSWYQQALGQGPQFIFQYYREEENGRGNFPPRFSGLQFPNYSSELNVNALELDDSALYLCASSFTGDFGELFFGEGSRLTVL.

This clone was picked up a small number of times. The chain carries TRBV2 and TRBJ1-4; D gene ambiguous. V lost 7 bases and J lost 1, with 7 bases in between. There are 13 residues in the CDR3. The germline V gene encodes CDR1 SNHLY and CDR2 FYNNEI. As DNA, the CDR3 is TGTGCCAGCACACGAGGAACTAATGAAAAACTGTTTTTT. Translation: CASTRGTNEKLFF. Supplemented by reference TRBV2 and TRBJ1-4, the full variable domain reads EPEVTQTPSHQVTQMGQEVILRCVPISNHLYFYWYRQILGQKVEFLVSFYNNEISEKSEIFDDQFSVERPDGSNFTLKIRSTKLEDSAMYFCASTRGTNEKLFFGSGTQLSVL.

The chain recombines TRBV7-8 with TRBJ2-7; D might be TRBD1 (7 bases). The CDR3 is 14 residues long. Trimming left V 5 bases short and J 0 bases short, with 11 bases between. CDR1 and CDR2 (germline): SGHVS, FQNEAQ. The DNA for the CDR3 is TGTGCCAGCAGCGCGGGACAGTTCTCCTACGAGCAGTACTTC. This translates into CASSAGQFSYEQYF.

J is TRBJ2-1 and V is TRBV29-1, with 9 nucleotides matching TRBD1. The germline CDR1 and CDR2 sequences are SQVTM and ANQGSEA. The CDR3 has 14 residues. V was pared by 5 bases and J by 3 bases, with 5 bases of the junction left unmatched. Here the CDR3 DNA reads TGCAGCGTTACCGGGACAGGGTTCTACAATGAGCAGTTCTTC. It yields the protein CSVTGTGFYNEQFF.

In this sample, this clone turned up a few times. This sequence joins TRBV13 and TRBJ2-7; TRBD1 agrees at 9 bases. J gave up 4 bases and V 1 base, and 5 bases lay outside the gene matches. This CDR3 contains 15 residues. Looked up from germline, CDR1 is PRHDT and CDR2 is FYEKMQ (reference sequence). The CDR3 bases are TGTGCCAGCAGCTTAGCAGTGACAGGGGGGTACGAGCAGTACTTC. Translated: CASSLAVTGGYEQYF.

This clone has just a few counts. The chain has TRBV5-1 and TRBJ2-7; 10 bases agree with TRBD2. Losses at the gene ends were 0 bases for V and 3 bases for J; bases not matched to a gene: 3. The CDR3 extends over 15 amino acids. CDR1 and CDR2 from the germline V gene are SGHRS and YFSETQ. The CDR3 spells CASSLASGRDYEQYF. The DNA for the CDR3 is TGCGCCAGCAGCTTGGCCAGCGGGAGGGACTACGAGCAGTACTTC. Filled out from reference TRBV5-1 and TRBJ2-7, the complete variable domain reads KAGVTQTPRYLIKTRGQQVTLSCSPISGHRSVSWYQQTPGQGLQFLFEYFSETQRNKGNFPGRFSGRQFSNSRSEMNVSTLELGDSALYLCASSLASGRDYEQYFGPGTRLTVT.

The CDR3 coding sequence is TGTGCCAGCAGTCCTCTTGCTAGAAATTCACCCCTCCACTTT. This translates into CASSPLARNSPLHF. The rearrangement joins TRBV6-5 to TRBJ1-6; D is unclear. The ends were cut back, 5 bases at V and 7 bases at J, with 12 bases in the middle. The CDR3 length is 14 residues. Germline CDR1 and CDR2: MNHEY and SVGAGI.

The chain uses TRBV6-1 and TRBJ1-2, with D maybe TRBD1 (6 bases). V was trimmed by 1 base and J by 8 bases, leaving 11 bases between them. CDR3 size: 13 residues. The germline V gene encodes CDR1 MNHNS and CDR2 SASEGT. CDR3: CASSEGQGTGYTF. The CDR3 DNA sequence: TGTGCCAGCAGTGAAGGTCAGGGGACAGGCTACACCTTC.

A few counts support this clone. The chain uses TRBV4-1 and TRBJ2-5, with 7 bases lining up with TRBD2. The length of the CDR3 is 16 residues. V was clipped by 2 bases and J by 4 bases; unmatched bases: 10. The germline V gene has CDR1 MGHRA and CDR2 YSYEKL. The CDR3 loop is CASSQLASGGRETQYF. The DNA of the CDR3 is TGCGCCAGCAGCCAACTGGCCTCGGGGGGTAGAGAGACCCAGTACTTC.

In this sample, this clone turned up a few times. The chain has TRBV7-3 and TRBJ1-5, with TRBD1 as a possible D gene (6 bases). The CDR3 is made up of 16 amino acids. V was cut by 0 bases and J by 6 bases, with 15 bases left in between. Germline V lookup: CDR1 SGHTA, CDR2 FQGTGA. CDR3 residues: CASSLTKQGLRQPQHF. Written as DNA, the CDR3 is TGTGCCAGCAGCTTAACCAAACAGGGTCTTCGTCAGCCCCAGCATTTT. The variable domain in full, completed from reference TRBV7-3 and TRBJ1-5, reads GAGVSQTPSNKVTEKGKYVELRCDPISGHTALYWYRQSLGQGPEFLIYFQGTGAADDSGLPNDRFFAVRPEGSVSTLKIQRTERGDSAVYLCASSLTKQGLRQPQHFGDGTRLSIL.

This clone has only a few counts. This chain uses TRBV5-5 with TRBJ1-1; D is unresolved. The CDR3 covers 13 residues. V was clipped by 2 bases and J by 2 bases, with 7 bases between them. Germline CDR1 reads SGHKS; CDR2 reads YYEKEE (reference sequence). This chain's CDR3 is CASSLSSNTEAFF. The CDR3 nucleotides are TGTGCCAGCAGCTTATCCAGTAACACTGAAGCTTTCTTT.

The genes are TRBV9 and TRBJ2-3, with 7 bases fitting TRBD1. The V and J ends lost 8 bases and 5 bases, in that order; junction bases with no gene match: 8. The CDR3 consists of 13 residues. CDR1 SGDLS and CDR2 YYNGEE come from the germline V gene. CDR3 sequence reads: CASSTGAEDTQYF. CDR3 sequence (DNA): TGTGCCAGTTCTACAGGGGCCGAAGATACGCAGTATTTT.

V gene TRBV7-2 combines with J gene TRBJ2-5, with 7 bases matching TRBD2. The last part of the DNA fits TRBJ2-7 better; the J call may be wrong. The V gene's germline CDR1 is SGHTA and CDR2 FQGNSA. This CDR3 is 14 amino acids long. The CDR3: CASSYPGTNYEQYF. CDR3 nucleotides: TGTGCCAGCAGCTATCCCGGGACTAACTACGAGCAGTACTTC.

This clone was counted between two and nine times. The CDR3 spells CSHGGDTQYF. CDR3 sequence (DNA): TGCAGCCACGGGGGAGATACGCAGTATTTT. This chain uses TRBV29-1 with TRBJ2-3, with D possibly being TRBD2 (6 bases). The V end lost 8 bases, the J end lost 5 bases, and 8 bases lay between the germline ends. The germline CDR1 and CDR2 sequences are SQVTM and ANQGSEA. This CDR3 region has 10 residues.

CDR3 coding DNA: TGTGCCAGCAGTGAAGGACAGGCTAACTATGGCTACACCTTC. Its protein is CASSEGQANYGYTF. The chain recombines TRBV6-1 with TRBJ1-2; maybe TRBD1 (6 bases). This CDR3 has 14 amino acids. The germline gives CDR1 MNHNS, CDR2 SASEGT. The germline V and J ends were trimmed by 1 base and 0 bases, with 6 bases remaining between them.

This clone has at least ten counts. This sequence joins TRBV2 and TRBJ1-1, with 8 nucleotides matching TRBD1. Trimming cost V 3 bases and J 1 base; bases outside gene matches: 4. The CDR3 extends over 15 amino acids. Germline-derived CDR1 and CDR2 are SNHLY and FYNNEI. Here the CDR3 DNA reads TGTGCCAGCAGTGAGCGGGGACAGGCGAACACTGAAGCTTTCTTT. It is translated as CASSERGQANTEAFF.

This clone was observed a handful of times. CDR3 sequence (DNA): TGTGCCAGCAGTGCGTCTGTTGGACAGGGAAACTATGGCTACACCTTC. It specifies CASSASVGQGNYGYTF. V gene TRBV6-1 combines with J gene TRBJ1-2; 8 nucleotides match TRBD1. The V segment lost 4 bases and the J segment 2 bases; nucleotides outside the gene matches: 9. Germline CDR1 reads MNHNS; CDR2 reads SASEGT. CDR3 size: 16 residues.